Presented here are 14 T cell receptor beta chains from one specimen sequenced in a study of control samples from healthy donors and cancer patients. Assay used: immunoSEQ multiplex PCR; TCRdb lists only in-frame clones, some missing. Of 100,000 to 150,000 clones in the sample, 75% to 95% were seen once. The source material was blood. The receptors derive from a man aged 35 to 55 in good health.

V is TRBV19 and J is TRBJ1-3; weak D call: TRBD1 (5 bases). The germline gives CDR1 LNHDA, CDR2 SQIVND (reference sequence). The CDR3 is 15 residues long. Trimming removed 4 bases at V and 1 base at J, with 11 bases between. CDR3 amino acids: CASSTRQTSGNTIYF. The CDR3 DNA reads TGTGCCAGTAGTACCCGACAGACTTCTGGAAACACCATATATTTT.

The sample holds a few counts of this clone. In DNA, the CDR3 is TGTGCCAGCAGCCTTCTGGGAGGTCACGAGCAGTACTTC. It specifies CASSLLGGHEQYF. The chain uses TRBV3-1 (or the pseudogene TRBV3-2) and TRBJ2-7; TRBD2 is a possible D gene (6 bases). Trimming pared 4 bases from V and 5 bases from J, leaving 12 bases between. Germline CDR1 and CDR2: LGHDT and YNNKEL (reference sequence). The CDR3 has 13 residues.

The chain links TRBV7-8 to TRBJ1-1; D ambiguous. Trimming took off 3 bases at V and 3 bases at J, with 17 bases between the two ends. The CDR3 consists of 16 residues. CDR1 is SGHVS, CDR2 FQNEAQ, per germline. The CDR3, as DNA: TGTGCCAGCAGCTTCCCGGATGGGGTGCGGGACACTGAAGCTTTCTTT. The encoded protein is CASSFPDGVRDTEAFF.

This clone occurred once. This rearrangement joins TRBV7-9 to TRBJ2-3, with D hard to call. Per the germline V gene, CDR1 is SEHNR and CDR2 is FQNEAQ (reference sequence). The CDR3 length is 14 residues. The V and J ends lost 0 bases and 4 bases respectively, with 8 bases between them. The CDR3 sequence: CASSLAELSDTQYF. As DNA, the CDR3 is TGTGCCAGCAGCTTAGCCGAGCTGTCAGATACGCAGTATTTT. The full variable domain, its missing parts supplied by reference TRBV7-9 and TRBJ2-3, is DTGVSQNPRHKITKRGQNVTFRCDPISEHNRLYWYRQTLGQGPEFLTYFQNEAQLEKSRLLSDRFSAERPKGSFSTLEIQRTEQGDSAMYLCASSLAELSDTQYFGPGTRLTVL.

The chain couples TRBV7-3 to TRBJ2-4, with D tentatively TRBD1 or TRBD2 (6 bases each). The CDR3 is 15 residues long. Germline lookup yields CDR1 SGHTA and CDR2 FQGTGA. V was trimmed by 0 bases and J by 7 bases, leaving 13 bases between them. This CDR3 is CASSLTGGRTNIQYF. CDR3 DNA: TGTGCCAGCAGCTTAACAGGGGGGCGAACGAACATTCAGTACTTC.

J is TRBJ2-7 and V is TRBV28, with D hard to call. The length of the CDR3 is 13 residues. CDR1 MDHEN and CDR2 SYDVKM come from the germline V gene. The germline V and J ends were trimmed by 6 bases and 2 bases, with 11 bases remaining between them. This CDR3 reads CASRDGQTYEQYF. The CDR3, as DNA: TGTGCCAGCAGGGACGGGCAGACCTACGAGCAGTACTTC.

This sequence joins TRBV5-4 and TRBJ1-1; 8 bases map to TRBD1. Germline V gene lookup returns CDR1 SGHNT and CDR2 YYREEE (reference sequence). This CDR3 contains 16 residues. V was clipped by 4 bases and J by 3 bases; unmatched bases: 11. CDR3 protein: CASSRMILTGDTEAFF. CDR3 DNA: TGTGCCAGCAGCCGAATGATCCTGACAGGGGACACTGAAGCTTTCTTT.

V gene TRBV19 combines with J gene TRBJ2-5; perhaps TRBD2 as D (7 bases). The V and J ends lost 5 bases and 2 bases respectively, with 18 bases between them. The germline V gene encodes CDR1 LNHDA and CDR2 SQIVND (reference sequence). The CDR3 has 16 residues. The CDR3: CASSPRGGAAQETQYF. CDR3 nucleotide sequence: TGTGCCAGTAGTCCTAGGGGGGGAGCGGCGCAAGAGACCCAGTACTTC.

The chain recombines TRBV6-5 with TRBJ1-5; D unresolved. V shed 4 bases and J shed 4 bases, with 11 bases lying between them. In germline, CDR1 is MNHEY, CDR2 SVGAGI. The CDR3 consists of 14 residues. For the CDR3, the DNA is TGTGCCAGCAGTTCCGCTTTGGGGAATCAGCCCCAGCATTTT. The encoded protein is CASSSALGNQPQHF.

V is TRBV27 and J is TRBJ1-6; D unclear. This CDR3 has 13 amino acids. V was cut by 6 bases and J by 5 bases, with 8 bases left in between. Germline values: CDR1 MNHEY, CDR2 SMNVEV (reference sequence). The DNA for the CDR3 is TGTGCCAGCAGGACAAATAATAATTCACCCCTCCACTTT. Translating it yields CASRTNNNSPLHF.

This chain joins TRBV9 and TRBJ2-1, with D possibly being TRBD1 (5 bases). The V gene lost 4 bases and the J gene lost 4 bases, with 9 bases spanning the gap. The CDR3 sequence is 13 residues long. Germline CDR1 and CDR2: SGDLS and YYNGEE. The CDR3 DNA is TGTGCCAGCAGCTCACAGGTTTACAATGAGCAGTTCTTC. Residues: CASSSQVYNEQFF.

This chain connects TRBV12-3 or TRBV12-4 to TRBJ1-2; a possible D gene is TRBD1 (5 bases). This CDR3 has 13 amino acids. Trimming took off 6 bases at V and 11 bases at J, with 19 bases between the two ends. For the CDR3, the DNA is TGTGCCAGCAGCATGGGGGTCTCCGGGGGGTACACCTTC. It yields the protein CASSMGVSGGYTF.

V and J are TRBV19 and TRBJ2-3, with D unclear. Trimming stripped 7 bases from V and 1 base from J, with 12 bases between. The CDR3 has 14 amino acids. Per germline, CDR1 LNHDA and CDR2 SQIVND (reference sequence). CDR3 nucleotides: TGTGCCAGTAAGGTTGCGGCCGGCACAGATACGCAGTATTTT. Residues: CASKVAAGTDTQYF. Complete variable domain (other parts from reference TRBV19 and TRBJ2-3): DGGITQSPKYLFRKEGQNVTLSCEQNLNHDAMYWYRQDPGQGLRLIYYSQIVNDFQKGDIAEGYSVSREKKESFPLTVTSAQKNPTAFYLCASKVAAGTDTQYFGPGTRLTVL.

This clone was counted between two and nine times. The genes are TRBV27 and TRBJ1-1, with D hard to call. There are 14 residues in the CDR3. V was clipped by 8 bases and J by 0 bases, with 13 bases between them. Germline lookup yields CDR1 MNHEY and CDR2 SMNVEV (reference sequence). The CDR3 protein is CASGPGKMNTEAFF. For the CDR3, the DNA is TGTGCCAGCGGGCCGGGGAAGATGAACACTGAAGCTTTCTTT.